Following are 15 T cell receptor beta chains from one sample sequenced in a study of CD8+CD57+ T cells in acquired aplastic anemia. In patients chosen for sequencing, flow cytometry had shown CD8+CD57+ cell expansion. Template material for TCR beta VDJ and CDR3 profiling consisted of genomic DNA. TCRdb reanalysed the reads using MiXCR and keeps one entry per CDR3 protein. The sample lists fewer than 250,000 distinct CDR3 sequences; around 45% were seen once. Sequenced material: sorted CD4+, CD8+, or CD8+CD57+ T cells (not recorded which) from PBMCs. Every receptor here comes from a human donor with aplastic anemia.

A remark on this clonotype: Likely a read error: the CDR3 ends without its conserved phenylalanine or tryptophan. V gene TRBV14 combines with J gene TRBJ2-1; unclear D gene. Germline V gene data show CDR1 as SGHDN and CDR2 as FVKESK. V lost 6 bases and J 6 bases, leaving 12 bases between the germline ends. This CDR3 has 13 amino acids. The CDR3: CASSQQRFNEQFL. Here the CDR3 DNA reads TGTGCCAGCAGTCAACAGCGTTTCAATGAGCAGTTCCTC.

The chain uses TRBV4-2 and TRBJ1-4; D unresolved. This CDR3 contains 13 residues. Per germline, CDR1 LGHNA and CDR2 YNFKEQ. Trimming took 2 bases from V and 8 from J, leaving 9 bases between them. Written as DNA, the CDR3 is TGTGCCAGCAGCCAACAAAACCGCGAAAAACTGTTTTTT. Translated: CASSQQNREKLFF.

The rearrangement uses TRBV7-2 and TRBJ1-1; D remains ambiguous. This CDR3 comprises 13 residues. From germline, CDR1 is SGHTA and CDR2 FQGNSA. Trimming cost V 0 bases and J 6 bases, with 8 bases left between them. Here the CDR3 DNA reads TGTGCCAGCAGCTTAGCGGTGAAGGCTGAAGCTTTCTTT. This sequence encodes CASSLAVKAEAFF.

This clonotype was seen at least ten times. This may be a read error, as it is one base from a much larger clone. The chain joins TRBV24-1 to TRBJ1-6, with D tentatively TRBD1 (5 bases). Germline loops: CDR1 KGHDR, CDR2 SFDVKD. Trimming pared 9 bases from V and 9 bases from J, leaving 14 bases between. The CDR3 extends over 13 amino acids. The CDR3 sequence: CATGVGEGSPLHF. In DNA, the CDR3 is TGTGCCACCGGCGTGGGGGAGGGTTCACCCCTCCACTTT.

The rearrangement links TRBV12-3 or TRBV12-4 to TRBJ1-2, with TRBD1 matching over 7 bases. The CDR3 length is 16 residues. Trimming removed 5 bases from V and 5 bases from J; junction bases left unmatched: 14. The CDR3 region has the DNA TGTGCCAGCAGTGCCACACAGGGGATCTCAGGGTATGGCTACACCTTC. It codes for CASSATQGISGYGYTF.

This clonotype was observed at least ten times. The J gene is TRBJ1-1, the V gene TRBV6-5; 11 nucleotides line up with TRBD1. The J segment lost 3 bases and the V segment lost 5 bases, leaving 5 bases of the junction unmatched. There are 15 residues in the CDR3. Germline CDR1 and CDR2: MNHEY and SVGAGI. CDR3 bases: TGTGCCAGCAGTAAGGACAGGGGGCATCACACTGAAGCTTTCTTT. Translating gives CASSKDRGHHTEAFF.

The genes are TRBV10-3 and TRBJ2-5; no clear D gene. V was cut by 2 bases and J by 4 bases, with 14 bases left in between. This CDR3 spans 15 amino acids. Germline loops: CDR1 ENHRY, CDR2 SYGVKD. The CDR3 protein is CAISEVADLRETQYF. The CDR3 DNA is TGTGCCATCAGTGAGGTTGCGGACCTCAGAGAGACCCAGTACTTC.

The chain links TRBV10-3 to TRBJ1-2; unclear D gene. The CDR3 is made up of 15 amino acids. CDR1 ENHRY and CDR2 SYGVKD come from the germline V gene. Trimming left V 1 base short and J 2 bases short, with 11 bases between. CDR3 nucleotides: TGTGCCATCAGTGAGTTGACGGATCTCAACTATGGCTACACCTTC. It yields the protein CAISELTDLNYGYTF.

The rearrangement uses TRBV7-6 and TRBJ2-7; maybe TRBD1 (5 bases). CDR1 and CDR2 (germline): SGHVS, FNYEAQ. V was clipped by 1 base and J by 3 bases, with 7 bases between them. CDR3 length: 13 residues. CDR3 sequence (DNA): TGTGCCAGCAGCTTAGGACAGTTCTACGAGCAGTACTTC. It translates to CASSLGQFYEQYF.

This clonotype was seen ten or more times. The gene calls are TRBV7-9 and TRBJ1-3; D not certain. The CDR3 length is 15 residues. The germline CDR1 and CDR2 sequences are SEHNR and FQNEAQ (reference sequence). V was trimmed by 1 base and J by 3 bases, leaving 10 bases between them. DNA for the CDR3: TGTGCCAGCAGCTTAGGTCCGGGTAGTGGAAACACCATATATTTT. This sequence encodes CASSLGPGSGNTIYF. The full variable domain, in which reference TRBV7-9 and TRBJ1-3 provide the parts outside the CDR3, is DTGVSQNPRHKITKRGQNVTFRCDPISEHNRLYWYRQTLGQGPEFLTYFQNEAQLEKSRLLSDRFSAERPKGSFSTLEIQRTEQGDSAMYLCASSLGPGSGNTIYFGEGSWLTVV.

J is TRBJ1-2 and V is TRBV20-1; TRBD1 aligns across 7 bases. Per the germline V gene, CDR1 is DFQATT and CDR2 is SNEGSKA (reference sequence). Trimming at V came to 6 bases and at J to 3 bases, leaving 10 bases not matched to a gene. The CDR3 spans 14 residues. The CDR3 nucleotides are TGCAGTGCCCCTGACAGGGCAAACGACTATGGCTACACCTTC. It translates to CSAPDRANDYGYTF.

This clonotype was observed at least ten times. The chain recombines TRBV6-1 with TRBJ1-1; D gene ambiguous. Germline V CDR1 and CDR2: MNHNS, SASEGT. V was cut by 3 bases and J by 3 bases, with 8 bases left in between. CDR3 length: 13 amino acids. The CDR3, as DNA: TGTGCCAGCAGTGAGTCACGGCACACTGAAGCTTTCTTT. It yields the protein CASSESRHTEAFF.

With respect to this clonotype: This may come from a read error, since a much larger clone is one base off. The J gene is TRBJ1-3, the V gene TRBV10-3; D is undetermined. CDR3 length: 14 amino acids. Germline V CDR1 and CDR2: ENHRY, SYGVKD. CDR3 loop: CVIMEQATGNTIYF. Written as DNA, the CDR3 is TGTGTCATCATGGAGCAGGCGACTGGAAACACCATATATTTT.

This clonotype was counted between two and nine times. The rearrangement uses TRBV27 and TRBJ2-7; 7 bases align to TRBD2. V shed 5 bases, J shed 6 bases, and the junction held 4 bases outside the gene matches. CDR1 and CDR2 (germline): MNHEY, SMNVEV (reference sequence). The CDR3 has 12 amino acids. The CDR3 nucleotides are TGTGCCAGCAGTCGAGCGGGACGCGAGCAGTACTTC. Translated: CASSRAGREQYF.

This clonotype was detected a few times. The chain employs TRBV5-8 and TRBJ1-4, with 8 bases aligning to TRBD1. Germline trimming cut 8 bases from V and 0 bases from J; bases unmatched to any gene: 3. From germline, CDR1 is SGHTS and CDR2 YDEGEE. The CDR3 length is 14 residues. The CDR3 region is CASQGATTNEKLFF. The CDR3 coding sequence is TGTGCCAGTCAGGGGGCCACAACTAATGAAAAACTGTTTTTT.